Sequencing of this T cell receptor beta chain was carried out in a study of blood T cell repertoires in COVID-19. CDR3 size: 19 residues. The V gene's germline CDR1 is SGHVS and CDR2 FQNEAQ. V trimming: 1 base; J trimming: 2 bases; junction bases outside the gene matches: 10. Using immunoSEQ multiplex PCR, the repertoire was profiled, and TCRdb retains in-frame clones only, with some absent. The table records about 250,000 clones, about nine tenths of them present only once. Sequencing was done on a sample of PBMCs or T cells enriched from blood (not recorded which). The chain has TRBV7-8 and TRBJ2-3; 12 bases are shared with TRBD2. This receptor was identified in a man younger than 30 who had recovered from COVID-19. CDR3 sequence (DNA): TGTGCCAGCAGCTTAGTTTCTAGCGGGGGGGCTCCTCCCACAGATACGCAGTATTTT. Protein product: CASSLVSSGGAPPTDTQYF.